These T cell receptor beta chains were read from a single sample in a study of identical twins. TCRdb redid the calling of the 5' RACE reads with MiXCR, one entry per CDR3 protein. The sample lists 520,000 or so distinct CDR3 sequences; around 20% were seen once. These data were also filed under a second study, of T cells expressing NK-cell markers.

Sequenced material: CD4+ T cells sorted from blood. The receptors were sampled from a young woman in good health. CDR3s include the opening cysteine and the closing phenylalanine or tryptophan. The D gene is left open where the match is weak. Clone size is shown for a subset of rows, as once, few, many or a class of expanded clone.

j_call d_call clone_size v_call cdr3_aa cdr3_nt
TRBJ2-7 TRBD1 many TRBV20-1 CSAIRDSSSKAYEQYF TGCAGTGCTATCCGGGACAGCTCGTCCAAGGCCTACGAGCAGTACTTC
TRBJ1-4 - - TRBV12-3/TRBV12-4 CASTPPVGEKLFF TGTGCCAGCACCCCCCCAGTAGGTGAAAAACTGTTTTTT
TRBJ2-3 - few TRBV30 CAWSTVSTDTQYF TGTGCCTGGAGTACGGTGAGCACAGATACGCAGTATTTT
TRBJ2-7 TRBD1 - TRBV6-1 CASSTGGRQNFEQYF TGTGCCAGCTCAACAGGGGGTAGACAGAACTTCGAGCAGTACTTC
TRBJ1-2 - - TRBV12-3/TRBV12-4 CASSSQGSDYGYTF TGTGCCAGCAGTTCTCAGGGTAGCGACTATGGCTACACCTTC
TRBJ2-1 TRBD2 many TRBV5-1 CASMGLAGSNEQFF TGCGCCAGCATGGGGCTAGCGGGGTCAAATGAGCAGTTCTTC
TRBJ1-2 - few TRBV12-3/TRBV12-4 CASSLQFYGYTF TGTGCCAGCAGTCTGCAGTTCTATGGCTACACCTTC
TRBJ2-7 TRBD1 - TRBV6-5 CASSSSGTGGNYEQYF TGTGCCAGCAGTTCGTCCGGGACAGGGGGGAACTACGAGCAGTACTTC
TRBJ2-7 TRBD2 - TRBV12-3/TRBV12-4 CASSSGASGSLHEQYF TGTGCCAGCAGTTCTGGGGCTAGCGGGAGTCTACACGAGCAGTACTTC
TRBJ2-1 - - TRBV6-1 CASSRGSAYNEQFF TGTGCCAGCTCCAGAGGGTCTGCCTACAATGAGCAGTTCTTC